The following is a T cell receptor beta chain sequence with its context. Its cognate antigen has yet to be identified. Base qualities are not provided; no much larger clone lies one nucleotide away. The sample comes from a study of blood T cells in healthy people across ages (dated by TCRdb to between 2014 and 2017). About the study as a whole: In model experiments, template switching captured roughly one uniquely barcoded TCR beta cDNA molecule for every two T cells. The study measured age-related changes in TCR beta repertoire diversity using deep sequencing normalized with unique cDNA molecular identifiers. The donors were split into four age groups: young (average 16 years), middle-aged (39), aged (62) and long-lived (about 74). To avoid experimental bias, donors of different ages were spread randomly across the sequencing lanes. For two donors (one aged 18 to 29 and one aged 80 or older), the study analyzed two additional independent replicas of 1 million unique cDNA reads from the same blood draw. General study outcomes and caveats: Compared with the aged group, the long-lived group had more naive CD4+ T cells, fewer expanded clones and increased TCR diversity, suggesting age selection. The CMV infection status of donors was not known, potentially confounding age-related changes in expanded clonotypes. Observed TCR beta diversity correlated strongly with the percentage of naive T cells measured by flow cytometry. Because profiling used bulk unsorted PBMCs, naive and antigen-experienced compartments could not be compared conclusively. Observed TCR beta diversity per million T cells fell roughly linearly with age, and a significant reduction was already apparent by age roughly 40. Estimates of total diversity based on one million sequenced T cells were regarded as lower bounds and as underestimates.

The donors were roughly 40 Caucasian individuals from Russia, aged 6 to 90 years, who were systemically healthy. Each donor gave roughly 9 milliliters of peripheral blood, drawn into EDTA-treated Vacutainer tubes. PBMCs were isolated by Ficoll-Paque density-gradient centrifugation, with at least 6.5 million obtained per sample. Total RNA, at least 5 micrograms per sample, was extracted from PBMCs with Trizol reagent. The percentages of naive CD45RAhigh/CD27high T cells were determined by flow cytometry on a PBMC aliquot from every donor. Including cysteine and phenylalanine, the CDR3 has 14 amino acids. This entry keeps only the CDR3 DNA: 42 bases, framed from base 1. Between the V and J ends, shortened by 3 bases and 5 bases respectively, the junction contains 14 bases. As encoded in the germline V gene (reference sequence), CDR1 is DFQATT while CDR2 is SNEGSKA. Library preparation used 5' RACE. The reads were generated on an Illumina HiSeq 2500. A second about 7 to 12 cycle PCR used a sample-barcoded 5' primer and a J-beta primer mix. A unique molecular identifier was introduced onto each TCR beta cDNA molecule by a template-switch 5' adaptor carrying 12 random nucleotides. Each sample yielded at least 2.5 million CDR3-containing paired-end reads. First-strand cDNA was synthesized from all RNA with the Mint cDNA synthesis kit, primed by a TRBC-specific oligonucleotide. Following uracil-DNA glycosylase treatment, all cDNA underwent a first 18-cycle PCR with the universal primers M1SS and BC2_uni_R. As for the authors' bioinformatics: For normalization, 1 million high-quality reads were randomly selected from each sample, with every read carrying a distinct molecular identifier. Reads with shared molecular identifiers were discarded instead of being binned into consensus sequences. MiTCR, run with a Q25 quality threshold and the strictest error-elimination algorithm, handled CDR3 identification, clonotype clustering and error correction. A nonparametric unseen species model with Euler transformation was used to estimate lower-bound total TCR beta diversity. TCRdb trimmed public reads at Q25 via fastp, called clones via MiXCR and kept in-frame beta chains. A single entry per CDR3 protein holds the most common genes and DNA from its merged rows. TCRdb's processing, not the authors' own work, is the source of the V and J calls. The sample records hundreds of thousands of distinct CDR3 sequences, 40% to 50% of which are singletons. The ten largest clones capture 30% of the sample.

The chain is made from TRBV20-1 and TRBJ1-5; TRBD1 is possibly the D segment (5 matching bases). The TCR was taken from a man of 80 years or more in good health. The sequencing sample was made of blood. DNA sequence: TGCAGTGCTAGGGGGACCTCTGAGCATCAGCCCCAGCATTTT. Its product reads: CSARGTSEHQPQHF.